These 22 T cell receptor beta chains came from one sample sequenced in a study of radiation and T cells in renal cell carcinoma. Time point meaning: blood 2 weeks post-SBRT. Treatment meaning: 15 Gy SBRT to primary tumor, nephrectomy 4 weeks later. The table came from immunoSEQ multiplex PCR; TCRdb's copy has only in-frame clones and leaves some out. This table holds about 150,000 clones, roughly 87% found once. The sample in question was blood, obtained from a patient whose treatment included radiotherapy and nephrectomy. Receptors were obtained from a woman between 45 and 60 years old with renal cell carcinoma.

The CDR3 bases are TGTGCCAGCAGCTCGATAAGCACTGAAGCTTTCTTT. It codes for CASSSISTEAFF. The chain is built from TRBV5-4 and TRBJ1-1; D is uncertain. Germline V lookup: CDR1 SGHNT, CDR2 YYREEE (reference sequence). The V end was cut by 3 bases, the J end by 4 bases, with 7 bases between. This CDR3 has 12 residues. The whole variable domain, remainder taken from reference TRBV5-4 and TRBJ1-1, is ETGVTQSPTHLIKTRGQQVTLRCSSQSGHNTVSWYQQALGQGPQFIFQYYREEENGRGNFPPRFSGLQFPNYSSELNVNALELDDSALYLCASSSISTEAFFGQGTRLTVV.

This chain links TRBV6-1 with TRBJ1-4, with D possibly matching TRBD1 (5 bases). Germline V lookup: CDR1 MNHNS, CDR2 SASEGT. This CDR3 spans 14 amino acids. Trimming shortened V by 4 bases and J by 5 bases, and 11 bases separated the two germline ends. CDR3 protein: CASSARGGNEKLFF. In nucleotides, the CDR3 is TGTGCCAGCAGTGCCCGGGGGGGGAATGAAAAACTGTTTTTT.

CDR3 loop: CASSLSWGLTGGTGELFF. CDR3 DNA sequence: TGTGCCAGCAGCTTATCCTGGGGTCTAACAGGGGGGACCGGGGAGCTGTTTTTT. This chain uses TRBV7-9 with TRBJ2-2, with 8 bases fitting TRBD1. This CDR3 comprises 18 residues. In germline, CDR1 is SEHNR, CDR2 FQNEAQ (reference sequence). V dropped 2 bases and J dropped 5; count of bases not matched to a gene: 13.

The chain is built from TRBV19 and TRBJ1-5; tentative D call: TRBD1 (6 bases). The CDR3 covers 14 residues. Germline lookup yields CDR1 LNHDA and CDR2 SQIVND (reference sequence). V lost 2 bases to trimming and J lost 5 bases, with 10 bases between them. The CDR3 reads CASSITRGDQPQHF. The DNA for the CDR3 is TGTGCCAGTAGTATAACCAGGGGCGATCAGCCCCAGCATTTT.

The chain recombines TRBV4-3 with TRBJ2-7, with D tentatively TRBD1 or TRBD2 (6 bases each). The V gene lost 4 bases and the J gene lost 7 bases, with 20 bases spanning the gap. The CDR3 sequence is 15 residues long. CDR1 and CDR2 (germline): LGHNA, YSLEER. CDR3 bases: TGCGCCAGCAGCCGCCAGCAAGGGGGGCCGGGAGAGCAGTACTTC. Protein: CASSRQQGGPGEQYF.

The chain recombines TRBV30 with TRBJ1-5, with a tentative D call TRBD1 (6 bases). The CDR3 length is 20 residues. Trimming left V 0 bases short and J 1 base short, with 25 bases between. Germline V CDR1 and CDR2: GTSNPN, SVGIG (reference sequence). The CDR3 DNA reads as TGTGCCTGGAGTGTAGGGGGGCGGCGGTCTCCCTCCGCCAGCAATCAGCCCCAGCATTTT. This sequence encodes CAWSVGGRRSPSASNQPQHF.

The chain carries TRBV6-5 and TRBJ1-5; perhaps TRBD1 as D (6 bases). Trimming removed 5 bases from V and 2 bases from J, with 13 bases in between. Germline-derived CDR1 and CDR2 are MNHEY and SVGAGI. The CDR3 is made up of 15 amino acids. CDR3 DNA sequence: TGTGCCAGCAGTCCACAGGGCTCCGGCAATCAGCCCCAGCATTTT. Translated: CASSPQGSGNQPQHF.

The chain uses TRBV29-1 and TRBJ1-1; D possibly corresponds to TRBD1 (5 bases). CDR1 is SQVTM, CDR2 ANQGSEA, per germline. CDR3 size: 13 residues. Trimming cost V 5 bases and J 6 bases, with 16 bases left between them. The CDR3 DNA reads TGCAGCGTTCCCCTTTCTGGCAGGGCTGAAGCTTTCTTT. Translating gives CSVPLSGRAEAFF.

The chain has TRBV5-4 and TRBJ2-5, with D maybe TRBD2 (6 bases). The CDR3 loop spans 14 amino acids. The V end lost 0 bases, the J end lost 5 bases, and 11 bases lay between the germline ends. Looked up from germline, CDR1 is SGHNT and CDR2 is YYREEE (reference sequence). DNA for the CDR3: TGTGCCAGCAGCTTGGGCGGGGATGGTGAGACCCAGTACTTC. Amino acid sequence: CASSLGGDGETQYF.

This rearrangement joins TRBV19 to TRBJ1-5, with D hard to call. Germline CDR1 LNHDA, CDR2 SQIVND (reference sequence). CDR3 length equals 12 residues. V dropped 7 bases and J dropped 4 bases, with 8 bases sitting between them. This CDR3 is CASMAGNQPQHF. The CDR3 DNA reads as TGTGCCAGTATGGCGGGGAATCAGCCCCAGCATTTT.

V gene TRBV5-4 combines with J gene TRBJ2-5; 7 positions agree with TRBD1. The CDR3 length is 15 residues. Germline CDR1 and CDR2: SGHNT and YYREEE (reference sequence). With 0 bases clipped from V and 2 bases from J, the junction kept 4 bases outside the gene matches. The CDR3 here is CASSLASGQQETQYF. The CDR3 DNA is TGTGCCAGCAGCTTGGCTTCGGGACAGCAAGAGACCCAGTACTTC.

The J gene is TRBJ1-4, the V gene TRBV10-2; D not resolved. V was cut by 3 bases and J by 5 bases, with 16 bases left in between. There are 16 residues in the CDR3. The germline gives CDR1 WSHSY, CDR2 SAAADI. CDR3 in DNA: TGCGCCAGCAGTGAACCTACGACGATGGTCAATGAAAAACTGTTTTTT. It encodes CASSEPTTMVNEKLFF.

The chain carries TRBV4-1 and TRBJ2-7; 8 bases are a match to TRBD2. The CDR3 loop spans 15 amino acids. Trimming cost V 4 bases and J 12 bases; bases outside gene matches: 17. CDR1 and CDR2 from the germline V gene are MGHRA and YSYEKL. The chain's CDR3 is CASSLLIGLASGRYF. The CDR3 DNA follows: TGCGCCAGCAGCCTCCTCATCGGACTAGCAAGCGGGCGGTACTTC.

The J gene is TRBJ1-2, the V gene TRBV6-6; possibly TRBD1 for D (6 bases). CDR3 size: 14 residues. Germline values: CDR1 MNHNY, CDR2 SVGAGI (reference sequence). V was cut by 6 bases and J by 4 bases, with 15 bases left in between. The CDR3 spells CASRIPGHIYGYTF. The CDR3 region has the DNA TGTGCCAGCAGAATCCCGGGACACATCTATGGCTACACCTTC.

V is TRBV2 and J is TRBJ2-5, with D perhaps being TRBD1 or TRBD2 (5 bases each). Germline assignment: CDR1 SNHLY and CDR2 FYNNEI. Trimming took off 8 bases at V and 2 bases at J, with 12 bases between the two ends. The CDR3 extends over 13 amino acids. The CDR3, as DNA: TGTGCCAGCTCCCGGGACGGGCAAGAGACCCAGTACTTC. Translated, it gives CASSRDGQETQYF.

This rearrangement joins TRBV7-8 to TRBJ1-5, with no clear D. Trimming removed 1 base at V and 2 bases at J, with 6 bases between. CDR3 length: 14 residues. Germline-derived CDR1 and CDR2 are SGHVS and FQNEAQ. DNA of the CDR3: TGTGCCAGCAGCTTAGTTGGGGGCAATCAGCCCCAGCATTTT. It yields the protein CASSLVGGNQPQHF.

The CDR3 loop reads CASSEPARSHGYNEQFF. CDR3 in DNA: TGCGCCAGCAGTGAGCCCGCCCGGTCCCACGGTTACAATGAGCAGTTCTTC. The genes are TRBV10-2 and TRBJ2-1, with D uncertain. From germline, CDR1 is WSHSY and CDR2 SAAADI. The V end was cut by 2 bases, the J end by 4 bases, with 18 bases between. The CDR3 runs to 17 residues.

The chain has TRBV9 and TRBJ1-2; a weak D match, TRBD1 (5 bases). The CDR3 totals 15 residues. Germline-derived CDR1 and CDR2 are SGDLS and YYNGEE. With 6 bases removed from V and 3 bases from J, the gap between germline ends came to 18 bases. CDR3 sequence (DNA): TGTGCCAGCACCCCGCGGGGGGACGTTGACTATGGCTACACCTTC. It translates to CASTPRGDVDYGYTF.

Of note for this clone: The germline gene is not matched at one end of the junction; a read error may be the cause. This sequence joins TRBV7-7 and TRBJ2-1, with D maybe TRBD2 (6 bases). CDR1 and CDR2 from the germline V gene are SSHAT and FNYEAQ (reference sequence). The CDR3 spans 14 residues. CDR3 sequence reads: CASSYGTSFSEQFF. The CDR3 nucleotides are TGTGCTAGCAGCTACGGGACTTCCTTTAGTGAGCAGTTCTTC.

The chain uses TRBV5-5 and TRBJ1-6; a possible D gene is TRBD1 (6 bases). CDR3 length equals 15 residues. Between the trimmed V and J ends, which lost 8 bases and 8 bases, there was a span of 20 bases. The germline gives CDR1 SGHKS, CDR2 YYEKEE (reference sequence). CDR3 coding DNA: TGTGCCAGTCACTGGGGTCCCAGGGGAGATTCACCCCTCCACTTT. It encodes CASHWGPRGDSPLHF.

The V gene is TRBV6-5, the J gene TRBJ1-5, with TRBD1 matching over 10 bases. The trim removed 6 bases at V and 4 bases at J, leaving 6 bases unmatched. This CDR3 region has 15 residues. CDR1 and CDR2 from the germline V gene are MNHEY and SVGAGI. The CDR3 DNA sequence: TGTGCCAGCAGCCGGGTGGGACAGGGGAATCAGCCCCAGCATTTT. Translated, it gives CASSRVGQGNQPQHF.

This clone was detected once. The chain joins TRBV18 to TRBJ1-2, with D perhaps matching TRBD1 (5 bases). Germline CDR1 is KGHSH and CDR2 is LQKENI. The CDR3 spans 17 residues. The V gene lost 2 bases and the J gene lost 8 bases, with 24 bases spanning the gap. The CDR3 loop reads CASSPFDSPHLGGGYTF. The CDR3 nucleotides read TGTGCCAGCTCACCATTTGACAGCCCTCACCTGGGGGGGGGCTACACCTTC.